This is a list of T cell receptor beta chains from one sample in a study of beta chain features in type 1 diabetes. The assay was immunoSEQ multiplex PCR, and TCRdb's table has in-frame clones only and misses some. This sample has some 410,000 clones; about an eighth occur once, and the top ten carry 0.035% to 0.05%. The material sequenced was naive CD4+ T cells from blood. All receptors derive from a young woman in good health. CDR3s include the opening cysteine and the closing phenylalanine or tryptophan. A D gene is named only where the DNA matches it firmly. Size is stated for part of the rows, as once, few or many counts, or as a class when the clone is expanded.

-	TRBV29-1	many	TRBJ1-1	CSVLQGRNTEAFF	TGCAGCGTCCTACAGGGACGGAACACTGAAGCTTTCTTT
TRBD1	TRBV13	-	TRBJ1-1	CASRRAGGTEAFF	TGTGCCAGCAGGAGGGCAGGGGGCACTGAAGCTTTCTTT
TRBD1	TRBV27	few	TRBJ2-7	CASNSPGQGGYEQYF	TGTGCCAGCAATTCTCCGGGACAGGGAGGGTACGAGCAGTACTTC
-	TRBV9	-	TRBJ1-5	CASSVTVGQPQHF	TGTGCCAGCAGCGTGACAGTTGGACAGCCCCAGCATTTT
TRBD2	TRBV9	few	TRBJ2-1	CASSVSGGQVDNEQFF	TGTGCCAGCAGCGTTAGCGGGGGGCAAGTTGACAATGAGCAGTTCTTC
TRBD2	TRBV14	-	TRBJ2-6	CASSLTSAILTF	TGTGCCAGCAGCCTAACTAGCGCCATCCTGACTTTC
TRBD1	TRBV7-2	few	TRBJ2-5	CASSSLRDRVWTQYF	TGTGCCAGCAGCTCCCTCCGGGACAGGGTATGGACCCAGTACTTC
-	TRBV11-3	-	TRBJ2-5	CASSSGGGNLETQYF	TGTGCCAGCAGCTCAGGCGGGGGCAATCTGGAGACCCAGTACTTC
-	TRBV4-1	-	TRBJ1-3	CASSSKQVTSGNTIYF	TGCGCCAGCAGCTCAAAGCAGGTGACCTCTGGAAACACCATATATTTT
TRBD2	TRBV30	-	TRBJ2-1	CAWSATRTSGYNEQFF	TGTGCCTGGAGTGCCACGCGGACTAGCGGCTACAATGAGCAGTTCTTC
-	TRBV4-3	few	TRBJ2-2	CASSNKLPLRGELFF	TGCGCCAGCAGCAACAAGCTTCCCTTAAGAGGGGAGCTGTTTTTT
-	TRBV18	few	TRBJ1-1	CASSVTVSAEAFF	TGTGCCAGCTCAGTTACAGTCTCGGCTGAAGCTTTCTTT
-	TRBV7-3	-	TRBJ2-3	CASSQGPGRPDTQYF	TGTGCCAGCAGCCAGGGGCCAGGGAGACCAGATACGCAGTATTTT
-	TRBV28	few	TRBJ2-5	CASNPKGLKETQYF	TGTGCCAGCAACCCAAAGGGGCTGAAAGAGACCCAGTACTTC
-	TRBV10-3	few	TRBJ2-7	CAISLARSSYEQYF	TGTGCCATCAGTTTGGCGCGGAGTTCCTACGAGCAGTACTTC
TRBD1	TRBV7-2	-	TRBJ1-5	CASSYQTGVGQPQHF	TGTGCCAGCAGCTATCAGACAGGGGTGGGTCAGCCCCAGCATTTT
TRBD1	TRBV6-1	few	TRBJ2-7	CASSSGQGSYEQYF	TGTGCCAGCAGCTCGGGACAGGGTTCCTACGAGCAGTACTTC
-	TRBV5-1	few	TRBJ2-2	CASSHDRTWSGELFF	TGCGCCAGCAGCCATGACCGGACTTGGTCGGGGGAGCTGTTTTTT
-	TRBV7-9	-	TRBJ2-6	CASSSAAAGANVLTF	TGTGCCAGCAGCTCGGCGGCGGCGGGGGCCAACGTCCTGACTTTC
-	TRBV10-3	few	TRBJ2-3	CATHGGPTDTQYF	TGTGCCACACATGGGGGGCCCACAGATACGCAGTATTTT
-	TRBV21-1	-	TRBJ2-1	CASSCVAESSYNEQFF	TGTGCCAGCAGCTGCGTTGCGGAAAGCTCCTACAATGAGCAGTTCTTC
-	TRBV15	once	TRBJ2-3	CATSGRDPTDTQYF	TGTGCCACCAGCGGCCGGGACCCCACAGATACGCAGTATTTT
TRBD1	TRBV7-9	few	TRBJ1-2	CASSSEGQGEDGYTF	TGTGCCAGCAGCTCGGAGGGACAGGGAGAAGATGGCTACACCTTC
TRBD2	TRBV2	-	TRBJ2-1	CASTAGLAGASEQFF	TGTGCCAGCACTGCAGGACTAGCGGGAGCCAGTGAGCAGTTCTTC
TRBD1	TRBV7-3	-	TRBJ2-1	CASSLRGQGVYNEQFF	TGTGCCAGCAGCTTAAGGGGACAGGGCGTATACAATGAGCAGTTCTTC
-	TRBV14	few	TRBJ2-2	CASSQARGGELFF	TGTGCCAGCAGCCAAGCTCGAGGCGGGGAGCTGTTTTTT
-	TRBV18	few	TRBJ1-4	CASSPAPGATNEKLFF	TGTGCCAGCTCACCCGCACCCGGCGCAACTAATGAAAAACTGTTTTTT
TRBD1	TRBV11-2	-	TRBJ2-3	CASSPRGRSTDTQYF	TGTGCCAGCAGCCCTAGGGGGCGCAGCACAGATACGCAGTATTTT
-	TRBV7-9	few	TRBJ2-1	CASSLRLAVSYNEQFF	TGTGCCAGCAGCCTAAGACTGGCGGTTAGTTACAATGAGCAGTTCTTC
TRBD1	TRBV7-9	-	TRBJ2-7	CASSPLTGPYEQYF	TGTGCCAGCAGCCCCTTGACAGGGCCCTACGAGCAGTACTTC
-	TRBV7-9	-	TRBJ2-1	CASSLRGDSEQFF	TGTGCCAGCAGCTTGCGGGGAGACAGTGAGCAGTTCTTC
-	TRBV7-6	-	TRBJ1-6	CASSLEPNNSPLHF	TGTGCCAGCAGCTTAGAGCCAAATAATTCACCCCTCCACTTT
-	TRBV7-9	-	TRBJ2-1	CASSLSVTEQFF	TGTGCCAGCAGCTTATCTGTGACTGAGCAGTTCTTC
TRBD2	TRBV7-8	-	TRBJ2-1	CASSITSGLGSDEQFF	TGTGCCAGCAGCATAACTAGCGGCCTGGGGAGCGATGAGCAGTTCTTC
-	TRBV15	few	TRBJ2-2	CATSRESGVLNTGELFF	TGTGCCACCAGCAGAGAATCGGGGGTTCTGAACACCGGGGAGCTGTTTTTT
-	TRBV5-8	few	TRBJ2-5	CASSWQDQETQYF	TGTGCCAGCAGCTGGCAGGACCAAGAGACCCAGTACTTC
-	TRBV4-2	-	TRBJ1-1	CASSQGQTGEVTEAFF	TGTGCCAGCAGCCAAGGACAAACGGGCGAGGTCACTGAAGCTTTCTTT
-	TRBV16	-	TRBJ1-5	CASSQGGQPQHF	TGTGCCAGCAGCCAAGGAGGACAGCCCCAGCATTTT
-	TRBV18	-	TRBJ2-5	CASSTNQETQYF	TGTGCCAGCTCAACCAACCAAGAGACCCAGTACTTC
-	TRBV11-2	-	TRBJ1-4	CASSLDFRYNEKLFF	TGTGCCAGCAGCTTAGATTTCCGTTATAATGAAAAACTGTTTTTT
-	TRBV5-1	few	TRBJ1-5	CASSLTTGRNQPQHF	TGCGCCAGCAGCTTGACGACAGGACGCAATCAGCCCCAGCATTTT
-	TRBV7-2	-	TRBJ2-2	CASSLWDGNTGELFF	TGTGCCAGCAGCCTATGGGACGGCAACACCGGGGAGCTGTTTTTT
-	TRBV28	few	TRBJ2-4	CASSQGPTNIQYF	TGTGCCAGCAGTCAGGGACCCACAAACATTCAGTACTTC
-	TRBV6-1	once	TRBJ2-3	CASSVRSISTDTQYF	TGTGCCAGCAGTGTTCGGAGTATTAGCACAGATACGCAGTATTTT
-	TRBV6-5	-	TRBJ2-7	CATTLGGAAYEQYF	TGTGCCACCACTCTTGGGGGGGCCGCCTACGAGCAGTACTTC
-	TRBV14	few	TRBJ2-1	CASSQGLVGYNEQFF	TGTGCCAGCAGCCAAGGACTAGTCGGATACAATGAGCAGTTCTTC
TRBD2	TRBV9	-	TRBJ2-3	CASSQASGIDTQYF	TGTGCCAGCAGCCAGGCTAGCGGGATAGATACGCAGTATTTT
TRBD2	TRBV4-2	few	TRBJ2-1	CASSHLNLAGGTYNEQFF	TGTGCCAGCAGCCATCTTAATTTAGCGGGAGGAACCTACAATGAGCAGTTCTTC
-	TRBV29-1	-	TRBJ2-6	CSARKAGANVLTF	TGCAGCGCGAGGAAAGCTGGGGCCAACGTCCTGACTTTC
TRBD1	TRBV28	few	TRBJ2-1	CASSLPAGGQNEQFF	TGTGCCAGCAGTTTGCCGGCAGGGGGCCAAAATGAGCAGTTCTTC
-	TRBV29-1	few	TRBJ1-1	CSVGGPGREAFF	TGCAGCGTTGGAGGGCCGGGGAGGGAAGCTTTCTTT
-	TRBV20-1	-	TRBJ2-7	CSASTGTEQYF	TGCAGTGCTAGTACCGGGACCGAGCAGTACTTC
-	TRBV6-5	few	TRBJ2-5	CASSYYRETQYF	TGTGCCAGCAGTTACTACCGTGAGACCCAGTACTTC
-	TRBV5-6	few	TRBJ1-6	CASSLDRNSPLHF	TGTGCCAGCAGCTTGGATAGGAATTCACCCCTCCACTTT
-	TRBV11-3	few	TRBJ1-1	CASSRRMNTEAFF	TGTGCCAGCAGCCGACGGATGAACACTGAAGCTTTCTTT
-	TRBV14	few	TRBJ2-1	CASSPHKGMEQFF	TGTGCCAGCAGCCCGCACAAGGGAATGGAGCAGTTCTTC
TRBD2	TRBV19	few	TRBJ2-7	CASSIRRVAGANSYEQYF	TGTGCCAGTAGTATTAGGAGGGTAGCGGGAGCGAATTCCTACGAGCAGTACTTC
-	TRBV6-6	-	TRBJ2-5	CASSYSDGETQYF	TGTGCCAGCAGTTACTCGGACGGAGAGACCCAGTACTTC
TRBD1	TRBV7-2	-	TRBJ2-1	CASSSEGQGYNEQFF	TGTGCCAGCAGCTCCGAAGGACAGGGCTACAATGAGCAGTTCTTC
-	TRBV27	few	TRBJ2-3	CASSLGVEDTQYF	TGTGCCAGCAGTTTAGGGGTGGAAGATACGCAGTATTTT